A few counts support the clone carrying this T cell receptor beta chain. Its antigen is unknown. Specified treatment: oral pan-JAK inhibitor, 5-10 mg twice daily. This sample is part of a study of CD8+ T cells in alopecia areata. General study points: Scalp clonality, together with expanded CD8+ clones among the top 100, fell significantly with tofacitinib. Especially in alopecia totalis/universalis, lesional scalp showed greater clonality than normal scalp did.

After isolation, RNA underwent reverse transcription to generate cDNA as the sequencing template. Assay used: immunoSEQ multiplex PCR; TCRdb lists only in-frame clones, some missing. The data show hundreds of thousands of clones, roughly 50% seen once. Germline values: CDR1 MDHEN, CDR2 SYDVKM. The V end lost 1 base, the J end lost 10 bases, and 10 bases lay between the germline ends. The CDR3 totals 12 residues. The V and J genes are TRBV28 and TRBJ1-2; weak D call: TRBD1 (6 bases). The material sequenced was CD4+ T cells sorted from blood, taken at week 24, from a patient treated with tofacitinib. The sequence was collected from a human donor with alopecia areata. CDR3 in DNA: TGTGCCAGCAGTTTATCAACAGGGTCCTACACCTTC. Translation: CASSLSTGSYTF.